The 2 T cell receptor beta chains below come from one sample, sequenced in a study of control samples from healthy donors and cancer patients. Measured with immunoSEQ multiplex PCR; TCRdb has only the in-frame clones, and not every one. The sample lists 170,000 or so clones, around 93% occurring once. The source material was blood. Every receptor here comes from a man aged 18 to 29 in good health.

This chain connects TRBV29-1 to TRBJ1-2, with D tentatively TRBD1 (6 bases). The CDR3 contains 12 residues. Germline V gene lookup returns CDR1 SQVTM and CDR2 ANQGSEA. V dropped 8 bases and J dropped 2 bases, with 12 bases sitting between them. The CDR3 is CSLWGGNYGYTF. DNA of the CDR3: TGCAGCCTCTGGGGGGGCAACTATGGCTACACCTTC.

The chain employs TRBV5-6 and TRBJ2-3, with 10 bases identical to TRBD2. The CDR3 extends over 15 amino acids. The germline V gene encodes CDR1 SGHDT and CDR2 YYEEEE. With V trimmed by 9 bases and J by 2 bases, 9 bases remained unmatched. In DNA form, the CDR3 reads TGTGCCACTTGCCTAGCGGGGGCTCTCACAGATACGCAGTATTTT. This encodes CATCLAGALTDTQYF.